This entry concerns a single T cell receptor (beta chain). This receptor's antigen is unknown. A much more abundant neighbour one base away suggests this may be a read error. These data belong to a study of regulatory T cells in long-lasting Graves disease (dated by TCRdb to 2020 to 2023). Some background on the complete study: Newly diagnosed Graves' disease patients had taken antithyroid drugs for less than 3 months. Peripheral blood TCR sequencing and RNA sequencing compared persistent Graves' disease patients with newly diagnosed Graves' disease patients. The study was registered as a clinical trial and conducted in China. A total of approximately 35 samples underwent TCR sequencing: roughly 13 from persistent and around 20 from newly diagnosed Graves' disease patients.

This sample's time point label indicates: newly diagnosed GD, antithyroid drugs for less than 3 months. For both TCR sequencing and RNA sequencing, RNA was extracted from PBMCs using TRIzol. Graves' disease was diagnosed according to American Thyroid Association guidelines. Patients for the study were recruited at an endocrinology department in Xi'an, China. Each patient gave 7 to 9.5 milliliters of peripheral blood, collected in an EDTA anticoagulant tube. Ficoll Paque Plus density gradient separation was used to isolate PBMCs, and no additional T cell sorting was done. An Agilent 2100 Bioanalyzer and agarose gel were used to check RNA quality, and a NanoDrop 2000 was used to measure RNA concentration. Library preparation was by multiplex PCR. The sequencer listed for this sample is Illumina HiSeq 4000. TCR beta libraries were built with iRepertoire HTBI primers and Arm-PCR amplification of CDR3 regions. PCR products were gel purified before sequencing. The authors' pipeline ran thus. Gene usage analysis of CDR3 amino acid clonotypes used the roughly 60 TRBV and more than 13 TRBJ segments found across samples. COPE and FqMerger were used to merge the filtered high-quality paired reads into contigs. BLAST was used to align contigs to the IMGT TRBV, TRBD and TRBJ reference genes, and CDR3 was defined following IMGT. Any clonotype with a frequency above 0.1% was counted as a highly expanded clone. Repertoire diversity was measured by Shannon entropy, and V-J evenness by the Gini coefficient. Public clonotypes were defined as clonotypes shared by more than one individual. TCRdb reanalyzed the raw reads on its own, using fastp at Q25 for trimming and MiXCR for clone calling, and kept in-frame beta chains. Every entry covers one CDR3 protein and lists the most common genes and DNA from its rows. It is TCRdb's table, rather than the study itself, that gives the V and J calls and clone size. For this sample the table gives roughly 400,000 distinct CDR3 sequences, of which around 15% were detected only once. The ten most abundant clones make up 20% to 25% of the sample.

The CDR3 has 17 amino acids, counting the end cysteine and phenylalanine. Only the CDR3 portion is preserved as DNA: 51 bases, with reading frame beginning at the first base. V is shortened by 0 bases, J by 2 bases, and the region joining them spans 14 bases. The CDR1 and CDR2 encoded by the germline V gene (reference sequence) are MNHEY and SMNVEV. The research as a whole found: As a limitation, the authors acknowledged that the small sample size may reduce accuracy. Sequencing and analysis were restricted to the TCR beta chain. More public clonotypes were shared among persistent patients (over 2,500) than among newly diagnosed patients (roughly 1,000). Compared with newly diagnosed patients, patients with persistent Graves' disease had lower TCR Shannon entropy and fewer highly expanded clones, which suggests clonal expansion. The study examined only peripheral blood because the primary lesion, thyroid tissue, could not be accessed. Preferential use of TRBV28, TRBJ1-2 and TRBJ2-5 was observed in persistent disease, whereas TRBV20-1 and TRBJ2-1 were favored in newly diagnosed disease.

Separately, the same data were catalogued under a study of T cells in Graves' hyperthyroidism and ophthalmopathy. The other study reports the following: Graves' hyperthyroidism was defined as stable when no progression to ophthalmopathy occurred over 18 months of follow-up. The hyperthyroidism patients were between 18 and 65 years old and newly diagnosed, with a disease duration of less than 2 months. Patients with uncontrolled infections, other autoimmune diseases, pregnancy or lactation were excluded. Diagnoses were based on clinical symptoms, serum thyroxine and TRAb, thyroid ultrasound and orbital computed tomography. The first round of RT-PCR for the TCR CDR3 was performed with the HTBI primer set and the Qiagen OneStep RT-PCR kit. Most expanded thyroid clonotypes (frequency above 0.001) were also found in blood, which suggests that blood repertoires may mirror thyroid immune responses. Ophthalmopathy was separated from stable hyperthyroidism by a 13 V-J signature model, with 85% to 90% sensitivity and roughly 84% specificity obtained in cross-validation and 80%/75% obtained in testing. In validation, the model predicted progression to ophthalmopathy a median of roughly 6.5 months before onset, with approximately 71% sensitivity and almost 75% specificity. To identify distinguishing TCR V-J signatures, a discovery cohort of 100 or so patients was used, comprising under 45 with Graves' ophthalmopathy and roughly 60 with stable Graves' hyperthyroidism. Whether ophthalmopathy could be predicted prospectively was tested in an independent validation cohort made up of about 20 hyperthyroidism patients plus 17 patients who later progressed to ophthalmopathy. The 75 to 100 discovery patients were divided at random into training and test sets in a 7:3 ratio. The study also compared thyroid tissue and blood T-cell repertoires from several Graves' hyperthyroidism patients. After sampling, hyperthyroidism patients received methimazole starting at 30 mg daily, and ophthalmopathy patients received high-dose intravenous methylprednisolone. Libraries were constructed in a second round of multiplex PCR, after which size selection and purification were carried out. The libraries were sequenced on an Illumina HiSeq2000 using paired-end 100 bp reads. Raw data were processed with SOAPnuke, discarding reads with adapters, uncalled bases, mean Phred below 15, or no exact constant-primer or identifier match. High-quality paired reads were merged using COPE v1.2.5, and each unique nucleotide sequence was defined as a clonotype. MiTCR v1.1 was used to align the clonotypes against IMGT TRBV, TRBD and TRBJ reference segments. The analysis was restricted to V-J combinations with a frequency above 0.0001, which together covered just over 99% of the repertoires. The TCS score was defined as F50 (clonal expansion) divided by E x V (chaos), with BLOSUM62-based TCRdist calculated between CDR3 peptides within each V-J. Welch's t-statistics and random forest reduced several hundred V-J features to 10 to 15, which were used in a naive Bayes classifier (R e1071). Sample size was not statistically predetermined, and investigators were not blinded to group allocation. TCR Vbeta CDR3 sequencing of approximately 140 peripheral blood samples (over 40 ophthalmopathy, 75 or so hyperthyroidism and roughly 17 progressor patients) is reported in the paper.

In this chain, TRBV27 is recombined with TRBJ2-1, with the D gene not confidently named. The sample in question was peripheral blood mononuclear cells (PBMCs), obtained at new diagnosis, from a patient treated with antithyroid drugs. This TCR was recovered from a woman aged 18-29 years with Graves disease. Donor details come from another sample of the same person, matched by shared clones. The CDR3 region reads CASSLSIDLDPYNEQFF. The DNA sequence is as follows: TGTGCCAGCAGTTTATCGATAGACTTGGACCCCTACAATGAGCAGTTCTTC.